This is a list of T cell receptor beta chains from one sample in a study of blood T cell repertoires in COVID-19. Clones were read by immunoSEQ multiplex PCR, and TCRdb kept only the in-frame ones, dropping some. The sample lists 250,000 to 350,000 clones; 70% to 90% were seen once. The specimen sequenced was peripheral blood. The receptor set was obtained from a woman between 25 and 40 years old who had recovered from COVID-19. CDR3s include the opening cysteine and the closing phenylalanine or tryptophan. D genes are given only for firm matches. Only part of the rows carry a size: once, few, many, or a class if the clone is expanded.

J: TRBJ2-3; size: NA; D: TRBD2; V: TRBV7-3; CDR3: CASSLGLAADTQYF; DNA: TGTGCCAGCAGCTTAGGTCTAGCGGCAGATACGCAGTATTTT
J: TRBJ1-2; size: NA; D: NA; V: TRBV7-6; CDR3: CASSLAVQGDGYTF; DNA: TGTGCCAGCAGCTTAGCGGTACAGGGTGATGGCTACACCTTC
J: TRBJ1-1; size: NA; D: NA; V: TRBV2; CDR3: CASSTQLRGTEAFF; DNA: TGTGCCAGCAGTACTCAGCTCCGAGGGACTGAAGCTTTCTTT
J: TRBJ2-2; size: NA; D: TRBD1; V: TRBV7-3; CDR3: CASTDRDRGTGELFF; DNA: TGTGCCAGCACCGATAGGGACAGGGGCACCGGGGAGCTGTTTTTT
J: TRBJ2-5; size: NA; D: TRBD1; V: TRBV9; CDR3: CASSVDRGKETQYF; DNA: TGTGCCAGCAGCGTGGACAGGGGTAAAGAGACCCAGTACTTC
J: TRBJ2-5; size: NA; D: NA; V: TRBV18; CDR3: CASSPSLLGGYLETQYF; DNA: TGTGCCAGCTCACCATCCCTTCTTGGAGGGTATCTGGAGACCCAGTACTTC
J: TRBJ2-3; size: once; D: TRBD2; V: TRBV7-3; CDR3: CASSPLAGGRTDTQYF; DNA: TGTGCCAGCAGCCCACTAGCGGGGGGGCGTACAGATACGCAGTATTTT
J: TRBJ2-3; size: NA; D: TRBD1; V: TRBV3-1/TRBV3-2; CDR3: CASRTTGTDTQYF; DNA: TGTGCCAGCCGGACGACAGGGACAGATACGCAGTATTTT
J: TRBJ2-7; size: NA; D: TRBD1; V: TRBV7-9; CDR3: CASSLITGTANYEQYF; DNA: TGTGCCAGCAGCTTAATCACCGGGACAGCGAACTACGAGCAGTACTTC
J: TRBJ2-3; size: NA; D: TRBD2; V: TRBV5-1; CDR3: CASRQAGGQDTQYF; DNA: TGCGCCAGCAGACAGGCGGGGGGGCAAGATACGCAGTATTTT
J: TRBJ1-1; size: NA; D: NA; V: TRBV7-9; CDR3: CASSFSSMNTEAFF; DNA: TGTGCCAGCAGCTTCTCTAGTATGAACACTGAAGCTTTCTTT
J: TRBJ1-3; size: NA; D: TRBD1; V: TRBV7-2; CDR3: CASSLDRGSGNTIYF; DNA: TGTGCCAGCAGCTTAGACAGGGGTTCTGGAAACACCATATATTTT
J: TRBJ2-1; size: once; D: TRBD2; V: TRBV7-6; CDR3: CASSFLAGGGNEQFF; DNA: TGTGCCAGCAGCTTCCTAGCGGGGGGAGGGAATGAGCAGTTCTTC
J: TRBJ2-7; size: NA; D: NA; V: TRBV6-5; CDR3: CASSAAPSGEQYF; DNA: TGTGCCAGCAGCGCCGCCCCGAGCGGCGAGCAGTACTTC
J: TRBJ2-7; size: NA; D: TRBD1; V: TRBV5-5; CDR3: CASSLRTGLYEQYF; DNA: TGTGCCAGCAGCCTACGGACAGGCCTCTACGAGCAGTACTTC
J: TRBJ1-5; size: NA; D: NA; V: TRBV28; CDR3: CASSFRPQHF; DNA: TGTGCCAGCAGTTTTAGGCCCCAGCATTTT
J: TRBJ1-4; size: NA; D: NA; V: TRBV9; CDR3: CASSEGTSDEKLFF; DNA: TGTGCCAGCAGCGAGGGGACATCGGATGAAAAACTGTTTTTT
J: TRBJ2-3; size: NA; D: TRBD1; V: TRBV11-2; CDR3: CASSSPGQEIITDTQYF; DNA: TGTGCCAGCAGCTCACCGGGACAGGAGATAATCACAGATACGCAGTATTTT
J: TRBJ2-1; size: once; D: TRBD1; V: TRBV5-8; CDR3: CASSSTGATYNEQFF; DNA: TGTGCCAGCAGCTCTACAGGGGCTACCTACAATGAGCAGTTCTTC
J: TRBJ2-5; size: once; D: NA; V: TRBV5-6; CDR3: CASSFLRETQYF; DNA: TGTGCCAGCAGCTTTCTCCGAGAGACCCAGTACTTC
J: TRBJ2-1; size: NA; D: TRBD2; V: TRBV11-2; CDR3: CASSSSAGTTYNEQFF; DNA: TGTGCCAGCAGCTCGTCGGCCGGGACTACGTACAATGAGCAGTTCTTC
J: TRBJ1-3; size: NA; D: TRBD1; V: TRBV27; CDR3: CASSSTGRGNTIYF; DNA: TGTGCCAGCAGTTCGACAGGGCGTGGAAACACCATATATTTT
J: TRBJ1-2; size: once; D: NA; V: TRBV7-8; CDR3: CASSPFLSGYTF; DNA: TGTGCCAGCAGCCCATTCCTGAGTGGCTACACCTTC
J: TRBJ1-6; size: NA; D: TRBD1; V: TRBV29-1; CDR3: CSVALGDRGYSPLHF; DNA: TGCAGCGTTGCCCTCGGGGACAGGGGTTATTCACCCCTCCACTTT
J: TRBJ2-3; size: once; D: NA; V: TRBV7-9; CDR3: CASSSATGSTDTQYF; DNA: TGTGCCAGCAGCTCCGCGACGGGAAGCACAGATACGCAGTATTTT
J: TRBJ2-2; size: once; D: TRBD1; V: TRBV18; CDR3: CASSLLTGTGAPTGELFF; DNA: TGTGCCAGCTCACTCCTGACCGGGACAGGGGCCCCCACCGGGGAGCTGTTTTTT
J: TRBJ2-1; size: NA; D: TRBD1; V: TRBV9; CDR3: CASSVATGTAYNEQFF; DNA: TGTGCCAGCAGCGTAGCTACAGGGACAGCCTACAATGAGCAGTTCTTC
J: TRBJ1-2; size: NA; D: NA; V: TRBV9; CDR3: CASSGPQPGRYGYTF; DNA: TGTGCCAGCAGCGGACCGCAGCCGGGAAGGTATGGCTACACCTTC
J: TRBJ1-1; size: NA; D: NA; V: TRBV4-3; CDR3: CASSQDGLKTGPVGKNTEAFF; DNA: TGCGCCAGCAGCCAAGATGGGCTTAAAACAGGGCCGGTGGGAAAGAACACTGAAGCTTTCTTT
J: TRBJ2-1; size: NA; D: NA; V: TRBV4-1; CDR3: CASSPGRGDEQFF; DNA: TGCGCCAGCAGCCCCGGAAGAGGCGATGAGCAGTTCTTC
J: TRBJ1-5; size: NA; D: NA; V: TRBV28; CDR3: CAAGGSGNQPQHF; DNA: TGTGCCGCGGGGGGCTCGGGGAATCAGCCCCAGCATTTT
J: TRBJ2-3; size: NA; D: TRBD2; V: TRBV28; CDR3: CASSGWKRGGRDTQYF; DNA: TGTGCCAGCAGTGGTTGGAAGCGGGGGGGCCGGGATACGCAGTATTTT
J: TRBJ1-2; size: NA; D: NA; V: TRBV9; CDR3: CASSGRAALGYTF; DNA: TGTGCCAGCAGCGGCAGGGCGGCACTTGGCTACACCTTC
J: TRBJ2-1; size: once; D: NA; V: TRBV12-3/TRBV12-4; CDR3: CASRTPVDEQFF; DNA: TGTGCCAGCAGGACACCGGTGGATGAGCAGTTCTTC
J: TRBJ1-5; size: NA; D: NA; V: TRBV12-2; CDR3: CASRLGGLYSNQPQHF; DNA: TGTGCAAGTCGCTTGGGAGGGCTGTATAGCAATCAGCCCCAGCATTTT
J: TRBJ1-2; size: NA; D: TRBD1; V: TRBV30; CDR3: CAWDRVSGNGYTF; DNA: TGTGCCTGGGACAGGGTTTCCGGGAATGGCTACACCTTC
J: TRBJ1-2; size: NA; D: NA; V: TRBV7-8; CDR3: CASSSISPRSGPNYGYTF; DNA: TGTGCCAGCAGCTCGATTAGCCCTCGATCAGGGCCAAACTATGGCTACACCTTC
J: TRBJ1-1; size: NA; D: TRBD1; V: TRBV5-1; CDR3: CASSFGQGYTEAFF; DNA: TGCGCCAGCAGCTTCGGACAGGGCTACACTGAAGCTTTCTTT
J: TRBJ1-6; size: NA; D: NA; V: TRBV7-2; CDR3: CASSLQTSTGLNSPLHF; DNA: TGTGCCAGCAGCTTACAAACGTCGACAGGACTTAATTCACCCCTCCACTTT
J: TRBJ2-3; size: NA; D: NA; V: TRBV5-4; CDR3: CASSPKGGGSLAGTQYF; DNA: TGTGCCAGCAGCCCCAAAGGGGGGGGCTCCCTGGCAGGCACGCAGTATTTT
J: TRBJ2-1; size: once; D: TRBD1; V: TRBV18; CDR3: CASSPGTDVWEQFF; DNA: TGTGCCAGCTCACCTGGGACAGACGTTTGGGAGCAGTTCTTC
J: TRBJ1-4; size: once; D: TRBD1; V: TRBV5-4; CDR3: CASSLDRGTGLFF; DNA: TGTGCCAGCAGCTTGGACAGGGGAACGGGACTGTTTTTT
J: TRBJ2-1; size: once; D: TRBD1; V: TRBV10-3; CDR3: CAISDAGTGKDEQFF; DNA: TGTGCCATCAGTGATGCCGGGACAGGGAAGGATGAGCAGTTCTTC
J: TRBJ2-1; size: NA; D: TRBD2; V: TRBV10-3; CDR3: CAISESGGELGYNEQFF; DNA: TGTGCCATCAGTGAGTCGGGGGGGGAATTAGGTTACAATGAGCAGTTCTTC
J: TRBJ2-5; size: NA; D: TRBD1; V: TRBV5-4; CDR3: CASNVQGARETQYF; DNA: TGTGCCAGCAACGTACAGGGGGCCCGGGAGACCCAGTACTTC
J: TRBJ2-7; size: once; D: TRBD1; V: TRBV15; CDR3: CATSRESPGQGAYEQYF; DNA: TGTGCCACCAGCAGAGAATCCCCGGGACAGGGGGCCTACGAGCAGTACTTC
J: TRBJ1-2; size: NA; D: NA; V: TRBV27; CDR3: CASSLFGQGRDWSYNYGYTF; DNA: TGTGCCAGCAGTTTATTTGGGCAGGGTAGAGATTGGTCTTATAACTATGGCTACACCTTC
J: TRBJ1-2; size: NA; D: NA; V: TRBV6-6; CDR3: CASSENTGRGGYTF; DNA: TGTGCCAGCAGTGAGAACACGGGAAGAGGTGGCTACACCTTC
J: TRBJ1-6; size: NA; D: NA; V: TRBV27; CDR3: CASSLADTRLYNSPLHF; DNA: TGTGCCAGCAGTTTGGCAGATACCCGCTTATATAATTCACCCCTCCACTTT
J: TRBJ2-1; size: NA; D: TRBD2; V: TRBV11-2; CDR3: CASSLGGGYNEQFF; DNA: TGTGCCAGCAGCTTAGGGGGGGGCTACAATGAGCAGTTCTTC
J: TRBJ1-1; size: once; D: TRBD1; V: TRBV6-1; CDR3: CASSELGQAEAFF; DNA: TGTGCCAGCAGTGAGTTAGGACAGGCTGAAGCTTTCTTT
J: TRBJ2-1; size: NA; D: NA; V: TRBV7-3; CDR3: CASSLDRYNEQFF; DNA: TGTGCCAGCAGCCTTGACAGATACAATGAGCAGTTCTTC
J: TRBJ2-3; size: NA; D: TRBD1; V: TRBV18; CDR3: CASSPTGGRTDTQYF; DNA: TGTGCCAGCTCACCTACAGGGGGCCGCACAGATACGCAGTATTTT
J: TRBJ1-3; size: NA; D: NA; V: TRBV9; CDR3: CASSVEFSRNTIYF; DNA: TGTGCCAGCAGCGTAGAGTTCAGCAGGAACACCATATATTTT
J: TRBJ1-4; size: NA; D: NA; V: TRBV25-1; CDR3: CASSAKVTGVNEKLFF; DNA: TGTGCCAGCAGTGCCAAAGTAACAGGAGTTAATGAAAAACTGTTTTTT